This entry concerns a single TCR beta chain. Its specificity is unknown. Method: immunoSEQ multiplex PCR; TCRdb's copy keeps in-frame clones and lacks some. The sample lists about 110,000 clones; about 94% were seen once. These data originate in a study of T cell responses to AZD1222 COVID-19 vaccine. Notes on the study in general: Only six individuals given AZD1222 were seropositive at baseline. Vaccination with two AZD1222 doses was followed by a rise in Spike-specific TCR breadth and depth. Distributed over spike, vaccine-associated CD4 TCRs predominated at 160-218 and 743-854.

V lost 3 bases to trimming and J lost 1 base, with 9 bases between them. CDR3 size: 13 residues. Germline CDR1 reads DFQATT; CDR2 reads SNEGSKA (reference sequence). This chain connects TRBV20-1 to TRBJ1-1; D call uncertain. This TCR derives from an adult who received the AZD1222 COVID-19 vaccine. Sample: peripheral blood, taken 28 days after the second AZD1222 dose. The CDR3 region is CSASRRRNTEAFF. CDR3 sequence (DNA): TGCAGTGCTAGTAGGCGGCGGAACACTGAAGCTTTCTTT.